Shown below are 6 T cell receptor beta chains from a single sample sequenced in a study of blood T cells in healthy people across ages. The authors ran a second PCR of about 6 to 11 cycles using a sample-barcoded 5' primer and a J-beta primer mix. TCRdb processed the 5' RACE reads anew with MiXCR; each CDR3 protein has one entry. The repertoire holds about a million distinct CDR3 sequences, with roughly 50% as singletons. Sequencing used blood. The receptors come from a woman aged 55-75 years in good health.

This clonotype appeared a few times. It may be a read error: a sequence one base away is much more abundant. The chain has TRBV6-2 or TRBV6-3 and TRBJ2-7; unclear D gene. This CDR3 is 13 amino acids long. V lost 2 bases to trimming and J lost 3 bases, with 8 bases between them. The germline CDR1 and CDR2 sequences are MNHEY and SVGEGT. CDR3 nucleotide sequence: TGTGCCAGCAGTTACGGCAGCTTCTACGAGCAGTACTTC. It is translated as CASSYGSFYEQYF.

The genes are TRBV6-5 and TRBJ1-5; 7 positions agree with TRBD1. The CDR3 sequence is 15 residues long. V was clipped by 5 bases and J by 5 bases; unmatched bases: 9. Germline CDR1 is MNHEY and CDR2 is SVGAGI. This CDR3 is CASSPKRGRDQPQHF. CDR3 coding DNA: TGTGCCAGCAGTCCAAAAAGGGGGCGCGATCAGCCCCAGCATTTT.

The CDR3 DNA is TGTGCCAGCAGCTCGGGACAGGGGCTGGGACAGCCCCAGCATTTT. Encoded protein: CASSSGQGLGQPQHF. V usage is TRBV7-9 and J usage is TRBJ1-5, with 10 bases aligning to TRBD1. This CDR3 has 15 amino acids. The J segment lost 7 bases and the V segment lost 4 bases, leaving 7 bases of the junction unmatched. CDR1 and CDR2 from the germline V gene are SEHNR and FQNEAQ (reference sequence).

In this sample, this clonotype turned up a few times. The chain is built from TRBV20-1 and TRBJ2-7; 8 bases align to TRBD2. Germline lookup yields CDR1 DFQATT and CDR2 SNEGSKA (reference sequence). V trimming: 0 bases; J trimming: 4 bases; junction bases outside the gene matches: 8. The CDR3 totals 15 residues. CDR3 DNA sequence: TGCAGTGCTAGAGATTATGGTAGCGGGACTTACGAGCAGTACTTC. It specifies CSARDYGSGTYEQYF.

V is TRBV28 and J is TRBJ2-7; 8 bases agree with TRBD2. This CDR3 is built from 15 residues. Losses at the gene ends were 6 bases for V and 1 base for J; bases not matched to a gene: 8. Germline loops: CDR1 MDHEN, CDR2 SYDVKM. Here the CDR3 DNA reads TGTGCCAGCAGCCCCTTATCGGGAGGGTCCTACGAGCAGTACTTC. This translates into CASSPLSGGSYEQYF.

DNA for the CDR3: TGTGCCAGCATACAGCCTAGCGGGAGTTCGGGGCAATACAATGAGCAGTTCTTC. Translation gives CASIQPSGSSGQYNEQFF. This sequence joins TRBV6-2 or TRBV6-3 and TRBJ2-1; 10 bases agree with TRBD2. CDR3 length: 18 amino acids. CDR1 and CDR2 (germline): MNHEY, SVGEGT. J gave up 4 bases and V 7 bases, and 16 bases lay outside the gene matches.